Listed here are 14 T cell receptor beta chains from one sample, sequenced in a study of blood T cell repertoires in COVID-19. The data were produced by immunoSEQ multiplex PCR, yet TCRdb's version contains in-frame clones alone and is incomplete. The sample contains 200,000 to 300,000 clones, over 75% of which appear only once. Sequenced sample: peripheral blood. These TCRs come from a woman in her 50s with acute or convalescent COVID-19.

This clone occurred once. V and J are TRBV28 and TRBJ1-1; 10 bases fit TRBD1. Germline V gene data show CDR1 as MDHEN and CDR2 as SYDVKM. The CDR3 covers 15 residues. The junction had 7 bases not matched to a gene; V was cut back by 4 bases and J by 5 bases. Here the CDR3 reads CASSSPTGGATEAFF. The CDR3 DNA reads as TGTGCCAGCAGTTCCCCGACAGGGGGCGCGACTGAAGCTTTCTTT.

The rearrangement uses TRBV9 and TRBJ1-4; the D gene is possibly TRBD1 (6 bases). The CDR3 spans 15 residues. CDR1 and CDR2 (germline): SGDLS, YYNGEE. The germline V and J ends were trimmed by 4 bases and 8 bases, with 18 bases remaining between them. The CDR3 coding sequence is TGTGCCAGCAGCCCCTGGGGGGGGCCTGAGGAAAAACTGTTTTTT. Translated: CASSPWGGPEEKLFF.

The V and J genes are TRBV7-9 and TRBJ1-1; tentative D call: TRBD1 (5 bases). The V and J ends lost 4 bases and 0 bases respectively, with 12 bases between them. The CDR3 length is 15 residues. Germline V gene sequence: CDR1 SEHNR, CDR2 FQNEAQ (reference sequence). CDR3 nucleotide sequence: TGTGCCAGCAGCTGGGCGGGGACGGTGAACACTGAAGCTTTCTTT. It translates to CASSWAGTVNTEAFF.

The chain is built from TRBV18 and TRBJ2-1; 7 bases are a match to TRBD1. Per the germline V gene, CDR1 is KGHSH and CDR2 is LQKENI. J was trimmed by 3 bases and V by 4 bases; bases with no gene match: 6. This CDR3 is 15 amino acids long. The CDR3 DNA reads as TGTGCCAGCTCACACTCACAGGGGTTCTACAATGAGCAGTTCTTC. Residues: CASSHSQGFYNEQFF.

This clone was seen a single time. The chain has TRBV2 and TRBJ2-3, with a tentative D call TRBD2 (6 bases). The CDR3 is made up of 14 amino acids. V shed 3 bases and J shed 5 bases, with 12 bases lying between them. Germline V gene lookup returns CDR1 SNHLY and CDR2 FYNNEI. DNA for the CDR3: TGTGCCAGCAGTGATCGGGAGTTCGGAGATACGCAGTATTTT. It yields the protein CASSDREFGDTQYF.

J is TRBJ2-1 and V is TRBV2; D call uncertain. The CDR3 is made up of 13 amino acids. With 5 bases removed from V and 8 bases from J, the gap between germline ends came to 13 bases. In germline, CDR1 is SNHLY, CDR2 FYNNEI. CDR3 residues: CASSLDLRDEQFF. CDR3 bases: TGTGCCAGCAGTCTAGATCTACGGGATGAGCAGTTCTTC.

The CDR3 DNA reads as TGCAGCGTCCTAGGACCCCGGGACAGGGGATCCAATGAGCAGTTCTTC. The encoded protein is CSVLGPRDRGSNEQFF. The V and J genes are TRBV29-1 and TRBJ2-1; 10 nucleotides match TRBD1. V shed 6 bases and J 6 bases; nucleotides not matched to a gene: 14. The V gene's germline CDR1 is SQVTM and CDR2 ANQGSEA. The CDR3 is 16 amino acids.

This rearrangement joins TRBV7-2 to TRBJ1-5, with TRBD1 matching over 7 bases. The V and J ends lost 2 bases and 5 bases, in that order; junction bases with no gene match: 6. CDR1 SGHTA and CDR2 FQGNSA come from the germline V gene. The length of the CDR3 is 15 residues. The CDR3: CASSLQTGLYQPQHF. Written as DNA, the CDR3 is TGTGCCAGCAGCTTACAGACAGGGCTCTATCAGCCCCAGCATTTT. The complete variable domain, with remaining parts taken from reference TRBV7-2 and TRBJ1-5, reads GAGVSQSPSNKVTEKGKDVELRCDPISGHTALYWYRQSLGQGLEFLIYFQGNSAPDKSGLPSDRFSAERTGGSVSTLTIQRTQQEDSAVYLCASSLQTGLYQPQHFGDGTRLSIL.

The chain links TRBV18 to TRBJ2-2; 9 bases match TRBD1. CDR3 length: 15 residues. Germline values: CDR1 KGHSH, CDR2 LQKENI. V was clipped by 0 bases and J by 9 bases; unmatched bases: 5. The CDR3 is CASSPPDRGSRELFF. CDR3 coding DNA: TGTGCCAGCTCACCACCGGACAGGGGTTCCCGGGAGCTGTTTTTT.

The chain combines TRBV2 with TRBJ1-5; D gene unclear. The germline V gene has CDR1 SNHLY and CDR2 FYNNEI. This CDR3 has 13 amino acids. The V gene lost 7 bases and the J gene lost 6 bases, with 13 bases spanning the gap. The CDR3 DNA sequence: TGTGCCAGCATGCGAGCCATCGGTCAGCCCCAGCATTTT. Translated, it gives CASMRAIGQPQHF.

The rearrangement joins TRBV28 to TRBJ2-2, with 8 bases that match TRBD2. CDR1 and CDR2 (germline): MDHEN, SYDVKM. The CDR3 runs 15 residues. V trimming: 2 bases; J trimming: 4 bases; junction bases outside the gene matches: 3. The CDR3 bases are TGTGCCAGCAGTTTAGCGGGAGGCCCCACCGGGGAGCTGTTTTTT. It codes for CASSLAGGPTGELFF.

The rearrangement joins TRBV19 to TRBJ2-3, with 8 bases lining up with TRBD2. This CDR3 has 13 amino acids. V lost 6 bases, J lost 2 bases, and 1 base stayed unmatched. Germline loops: CDR1 LNHDA, CDR2 SQIVND (reference sequence). The CDR3: CASSGRDTDTQYF. CDR3 DNA: TGTGCCAGTAGCGGGAGGGACACAGATACGCAGTATTTT.

The chain links TRBV5-4 to TRBJ1-5, with D maybe TRBD1 (5 bases). V shed 0 bases and J shed 3 bases, with 10 bases lying between them. This CDR3 spans 15 amino acids. The V gene's germline CDR1 is SGHNT and CDR2 YYREEE (reference sequence). The DNA for the CDR3 is TGTGCCAGCAGCTTGGATAGGGGTTTCAATCAGCCCCAGCATTTT. Protein sequence: CASSLDRGFNQPQHF.

The chain combines TRBV15 with TRBJ2-2; tentatively, D is TRBD1 (6 bases). The CDR3 covers 15 residues. From germline, CDR1 is LNHNV and CDR2 YYDKDF (reference sequence). The ends were cut back, 3 bases at V and 7 bases at J, with 15 bases in the middle. The CDR3 protein is CATSRTSGEVGELFF. CDR3 nucleotide sequence: TGTGCCACCAGCAGGACATCAGGGGAAGTCGGGGAGCTGTTTTTT.